This T cell receptor (beta chain) was found in a study of Ad26.COV2.S vaccination and SARS-CoV-2 variants. Across the study: Once or twice, 56 days apart, Ad26.COV2.S was delivered intramuscularly.

The treatment denotes: roughly 20 received Ad26.COV2.S at low or high dose, single or two shots; roughly five received placebo; per-sample allocation not given. Sampling occurred on day 63 after the first vaccine or placebo injection. Clones were sequenced by immunoSEQ multiplex PCR, and TCRdb holds only the in-frame ones, with some missing. The top ten hold roughly 1.5% of the sample, which has about 680,000 clones, about 89% seen once. This clone has just a few counts. Its antigen is not known. Study-wide results and caveats: In vaccinated individuals, spike-specific CD8+ and CD4+ T cell responses reportedly displayed substantial breadth.

Per the germline V gene, CDR1 is SGHRS and CDR2 is YFSETQ. This CDR3 has 12 residues. V was cut by 0 bases and J by 2 bases, with 2 bases left in between. This sequence was found in a person aged 18-65 years who received the Ad26.COV2.S COVID-19 vaccine or a placebo. The chain is built from TRBV5-1 and TRBJ1-2; D uncertain. The sample consisted of peripheral blood, taken in a trial of Ad26.COV2.S vaccine versus placebo. The CDR3 coding sequence is TGCGCCAGCAGCTTGGGGAACTATGGCTACACCTTC. Its protein is CASSLGNYGYTF.